The 27 T cell receptor beta chains presented below share a single source sample, sequenced in a study of T cell changes during pregnancy in multiple sclerosis. The table came from immunoSEQ multiplex PCR; TCRdb's copy has only in-frame clones and leaves some out. The sample has around 57,000 clones, roughly 91% seen once. Source: peripheral blood, taken in the second trimester of pregnancy. These receptors were obtained from a female donor with multiple sclerosis, enrolled in a pregnancy study.

This clone was recorded only once. The chain joins TRBV18 to TRBJ1-2; maybe TRBD1 (6 bases). Trimming stripped 8 bases from V and 7 bases from J, with 20 bases between. There are 14 residues in the CDR3. Germline loops: CDR1 KGHSH, CDR2 LQKENI. The CDR3 DNA is TGTGCCAGCCAAGTCACCCGGGACATAGTTGGCTACACCTTC. This gives the protein CASQVTRDIVGYTF.

The genes are TRBV6-6 and TRBJ2-1; a possible D gene is TRBD2 (5 bases). Germline V gives CDR1 MNHNY, CDR2 SVGAGI (reference sequence). The CDR3 is 16 amino acids. The V end was cut by 4 bases, the J end by 2 bases, with 15 bases between. CDR3 DNA: TGTGCCAGCAGTTTCCTTCATTCGACTACCTACAATGAGCAGTTCTTC. Translation gives CASSFLHSTTYNEQFF.

V is TRBV2 and J is TRBJ1-1; TRBD1 is a possible D gene (5 bases). With 4 bases removed from V and 4 bases from J, the gap between germline ends came to 7 bases. CDR3 length: 12 residues. CDR1 and CDR2 (germline): SNHLY, FYNNEI. The CDR3 DNA sequence: TGTGCCAGCAGTGGGGGGGGCACTGAAGCTTTCTTT. Its translation is CASSGGGTEAFF.

V is TRBV10-3 and J is TRBJ1-2; 9 nucleotides match TRBD1. The CDR3 spans 14 residues. Germline values: CDR1 ENHRY, CDR2 SYGVKD. V lost 11 bases to trimming and J lost 4 bases; unmatched junction nucleotides: 11. The CDR3 DNA reads as TGTGCCGCCCGCGGGACAGGGAGTTCCTATGGCTACACCTTC. Encoded protein: CAARGTGSSYGYTF.

CDR3 bases: TGTGCCAACCTCGGGACAGGGAGATATGGCTACACCTTC. The encoded protein is CANLGTGRYGYTF. This rearrangement joins TRBV2 to TRBJ1-2; 9 nucleotides match TRBD1. Germline trimming cut 10 bases from V and 5 bases from J; bases unmatched to any gene: 8. Germline CDR1 and CDR2: SNHLY and FYNNEI. The CDR3 loop spans 13 amino acids.

This chain uses TRBV2 with TRBJ1-4; 9 bases align to TRBD1. Germline CDR1 is SNHLY and CDR2 is FYNNEI. Losses at the gene ends were 3 bases for V and 4 bases for J; bases not matched to a gene: 3. CDR3 length equals 15 residues. CDR3 loop: CASSDQGQGNEKLFF. The CDR3 DNA is TGTGCCAGCAGTGACCAGGGACAGGGTAATGAAAAACTGTTTTTT.

J is TRBJ1-1 and V is TRBV4-3; maybe TRBD1 (5 bases). V lost 0 bases, J lost 0 bases, and 8 bases lay in between. This CDR3 contains 15 residues. The germline CDR1 and CDR2 sequences are LGHNA and YSLEER. CDR3 sequence: CASSQDNRMNTEAFF. Written as DNA, the CDR3 is TGCGCCAGCAGCCAAGACAACAGGATGAACACTGAAGCTTTCTTT.

This CDR3 is CASRMDRNRETQYF. CDR3 DNA sequence: TGTGCCAGCCGCATGGACAGGAATAGAGAGACCCAGTACTTC. The chain is built from TRBV27 and TRBJ2-5; TRBD1 matches at 7 bases. The junction had 10 bases not matched to a gene; V was cut back by 8 bases and J by 4 bases. CDR1 and CDR2 (germline): MNHEY, SMNVEV (reference sequence). CDR3 length: 14 residues.

This rearrangement joins TRBV28 to TRBJ1-4; D uncertain. Germline CDR1 and CDR2: MDHEN and SYDVKM. This CDR3 is built from 19 residues. Trimming took off 2 bases at V and 3 bases at J, with 22 bases between the two ends. CDR3 DNA sequence: TGTGCCAGCAGTTTAGGCGGGAGTTTTGTCGGGAGGTCTAATGAAAAACTGTTTTTT. This encodes CASSLGGSFVGRSNEKLFF.

The chain is built from TRBV2 and TRBJ1-3; D possibly corresponds to TRBD1 (5 bases). V was trimmed by 6 bases and J by 0 bases, leaving 12 bases between them. From germline, CDR1 is SNHLY and CDR2 FYNNEI. The CDR3 extends over 15 amino acids. The CDR3 nucleotides are TGTGCCAGCAGGCGGGACCTTCCCTCTGGAAACACCATATATTTT. Its translation is CASRRDLPSGNTIYF.

The chain is built from TRBV5-1 and TRBJ1-4; no firm D call. V shed 0 bases and J shed 6 bases, with 9 bases lying between them. CDR1 is SGHRS and CDR2 is YFSETQ in the germline V gene. The CDR3 spans 14 residues. CDR3 nucleotide sequence: TGCGCCAGCAGCTTGGCCGGTGATGATGAAAAACTGTTTTTT. Protein: CASSLAGDDEKLFF.

The chain has TRBV30 and TRBJ1-6; D not certain. V was clipped by 0 bases and J by 5 bases, with 8 bases between them. The length of the CDR3 is 14 residues. Germline loops: CDR1 GTSNPN, CDR2 SVGIG (reference sequence). The CDR3 region has the DNA TGTGCCTGGAGTGTACATGTGAATAATTCACCCCTCCACTTT. Translated, it gives CAWSVHVNNSPLHF.

V usage is TRBV6-1 and J usage is TRBJ1-3; D is uncertain. This CDR3 has 13 residues. V was trimmed by 10 bases and J by 1 base, leaving 11 bases between them. Germline V gene lookup returns CDR1 MNHNS and CDR2 SASEGT. This CDR3 reads CAIHGASGNTIYF. The CDR3 bases are TGTGCCATACATGGAGCTTCTGGAAACACCATATATTTT.

The J gene is TRBJ1-2, the V gene TRBV15, with D tentatively TRBD1 (6 bases). Looked up from germline, CDR1 is LNHNV and CDR2 is YYDKDF (reference sequence). The CDR3 is 16 residues long. Trimming left V 4 bases short and J 4 bases short, with 19 bases between. The CDR3 nucleotides are TGTGCCACCAGCACGGGGATTTGGGGGCGCCTCTATGGCTACACCTTC. As protein: CATSTGIWGRLYGYTF.

This clone was detected only once. The chain carries TRBV30 and TRBJ1-6; tentative D call: TRBD1 (5 bases). The CDR3 is made up of 15 amino acids. CDR1 GTSNPN and CDR2 SVGIG come from the germline V gene (reference sequence). Trimming pared 5 bases from V and 9 bases from J, leaving 20 bases between. This chain's CDR3 is CAWSGQGFESSPLHF. In DNA, the CDR3 is TGTGCCTGGTCCGGCCAGGGTTTCGAATCTTCACCCCTCCACTTT.

The CDR3 here is CASSLTGAGYTEAFF. DNA for the CDR3: TGCGCCAGCAGCTTAACAGGGGCGGGATACACTGAAGCTTTCTTT. V and J are TRBV5-1 and TRBJ1-1, with 7 bases that match TRBD1. After removal of 2 bases from V and 3 bases from J, the junction contained 7 bases not matched to a gene. The CDR3 runs to 15 residues. The V gene's germline CDR1 is SGHRS and CDR2 YFSETQ.

This sequence joins TRBV2 and TRBJ1-4; D might be TRBD1 (6 bases). There are 15 residues in the CDR3. CDR1 is SNHLY and CDR2 is FYNNEI in the germline V gene. Trimming stripped 7 bases from V and 5 bases from J, with 17 bases between. Here the CDR3 reads CASKRGGSRNEKLFF. CDR3 nucleotide sequence: TGTGCCAGCAAGCGAGGGGGAAGCCGAAATGAAAAACTGTTTTTT.

The chain is built from TRBV5-1 and TRBJ1-2, with TRBD1 identical over 8 bases. The CDR3 runs to 19 residues. J gave up 2 bases and V 4 bases, and 19 bases lay outside the gene matches. CDR1 is SGHRS and CDR2 is YFSETQ in the germline V gene. CDR3 DNA: TGCGCCAGCAGCCGCCGACACACAGGGGGTAGAAATGAAAACTATGGCTACACCTTC. It is translated as CASSRRHTGGRNENYGYTF. Based on the CDR3 plus reference TRBV5-1 and TRBJ1-2, the full variable domain is KAGVTQTPRYLIKTRGQQVTLSCSPISGHRSVSWYQQTPGQGLQFLFEYFSETQRNKGNFPGRFSGRQFSNSRSEMNVSTLELGDSALYLCASSRRHTGGRNENYGYTFGSGTRLTVV.

The CDR3 nucleotides read TGTGCCAGCAGTTTCTATACGCAGTATTTT. Protein: CASSFYTQYF. V usage is TRBV27 and J usage is TRBJ2-3; no clear D. The CDR3 is 10 residues long. Germline CDR1 is MNHEY and CDR2 is SMNVEV (reference sequence). Deletions cut 3 bases from V and 7 bases from J, with 2 bases between.

This chain links TRBV6-5 with TRBJ2-5; 8 positions agree with TRBD2. This CDR3 comprises 14 residues. Germline CDR1 is MNHEY and CDR2 is SVGAGI. V was pared by 8 bases and J by 12 bases, with 17 bases of the junction left unmatched. The CDR3 region has the DNA TGTGCCAGCTTCAAAGCGGGGGCGTCCGTCATTGAGTACTTC. Translated, it gives CASFKAGASVIEYF.

V and J are TRBV29-1 and TRBJ1-1, with D hard to call. CDR3 size: 12 residues. Trimming left V 4 bases short and J 6 bases short, with 12 bases between. Per germline, CDR1 SQVTM and CDR2 ANQGSEA. The CDR3 region is CSVGTMGAEAFF. For the CDR3, the DNA is TGCAGCGTTGGGACTATGGGCGCTGAAGCTTTCTTT.

V usage is TRBV5-4 and J usage is TRBJ2-7, with 12 bases fitting TRBD1. From germline, CDR1 is SGHNT and CDR2 YYREEE (reference sequence). The CDR3 runs 14 residues. After removal of 4 bases from V and 7 bases from J, the junction contained 6 bases not matched to a gene. In DNA form, the CDR3 reads TGTGCCAGCAGCACGGGACAGGGGGCTGGTGAGCAGTACTTC. Amino acids: CASSTGQGAGEQYF.

The gene calls are TRBV2 and TRBJ1-1; D unclear. Trimming stripped 7 bases from V and 11 bases from J, with 14 bases between. This CDR3 comprises 11 residues. From germline, CDR1 is SNHLY and CDR2 FYNNEI. CDR3 sequence (DNA): TGTGCCAGCACTCCCCAAGATGCGGCTTTCTTT. This sequence encodes CASTPQDAAFF.

The gene calls are TRBV7-9 and TRBJ2-2; 9 bases align to TRBD1. This CDR3 is built from 15 residues. Germline V lookup: CDR1 SEHNR, CDR2 FQNEAQ (reference sequence). J gave up 3 bases and V 5 bases, and 4 bases lay outside the gene matches. The CDR3 DNA is TGTGCCAGCAGCCCGGGACAGGGAGACACCGGGGAGCTGTTTTTT. It translates to CASSPGQGDTGELFF.

CDR3 in amino acids: CASSAQGPSSYNSPLHF. The CDR3 nucleotides are TGTGCCAGCAGCGCACAGGGCCCGAGCTCCTATAATTCACCCCTCCACTTT. This chain joins TRBV9 and TRBJ1-6; possibly TRBD1 for D (6 bases). V shed 3 bases and J shed 0 bases, with 13 bases lying between them. Germline V gives CDR1 SGDLS, CDR2 YYNGEE. The CDR3 loop spans 17 amino acids.

V usage is TRBV27 and J usage is TRBJ2-3; D unclear. The CDR3 spans 12 residues. V was pared by 3 bases and J by 6 bases, with 7 bases between. CDR1 and CDR2 from the germline V gene are MNHEY and SMNVEV (reference sequence). The CDR3 region has the DNA TGTGCCAGCAGTTTTCTGGAGGATACGCAGTATTTT. Protein product: CASSFLEDTQYF.

This chain connects TRBV5-6 to TRBJ2-1, with 8 nucleotides matching TRBD1. The CDR3 contains 15 residues. Germline-derived CDR1 and CDR2 are SGHDT and YYEEEE. V lost 7 bases and J lost 5; bases outside the gene matches: 11. The CDR3 region has the DNA TGTGCCAGCGCTGGAGAGACAGGGGTGAACAATGAGCAGTTCTTC. This codes for CASAGETGVNNEQFF.